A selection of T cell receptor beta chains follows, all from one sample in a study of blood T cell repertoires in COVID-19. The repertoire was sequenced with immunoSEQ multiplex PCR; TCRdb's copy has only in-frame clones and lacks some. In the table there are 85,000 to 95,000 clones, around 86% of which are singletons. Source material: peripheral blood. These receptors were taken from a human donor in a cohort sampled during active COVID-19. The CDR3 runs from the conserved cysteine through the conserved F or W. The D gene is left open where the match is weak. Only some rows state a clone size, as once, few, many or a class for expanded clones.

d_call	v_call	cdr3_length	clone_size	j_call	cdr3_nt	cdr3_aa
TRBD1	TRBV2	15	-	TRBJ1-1	TGTGCCAGCAGTGTAGGACAGGGGTTGAACACTGAAGCTTTCTTT	CASSVGQGLNTEAFF
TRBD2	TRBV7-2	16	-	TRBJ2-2	TGTGCCAGCAGCCTAGGAGCGGGAGGGCACACCGGGGAGCTGTTTTTT	CASSLGAGGHTGELFF
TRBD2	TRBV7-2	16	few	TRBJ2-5	TGTGCCAGCAGCCCCCGACTAGCGGGAGTAGGGGAGACCCAGTACTTC	CASSPRLAGVGETQYF
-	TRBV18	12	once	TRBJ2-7	TGTGCCAGCTCACCTATGGACAGCGAGAAGTACTTC	CASSPMDSEKYF
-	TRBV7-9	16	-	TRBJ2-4	TGTGCCAGCAGCTTTGACCTTACAGGAGCCAAAAACATTCAGTACTTC	CASSFDLTGAKNIQYF
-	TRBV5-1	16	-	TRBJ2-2	TGCGCCAGCAGCTTGGTGTTGGGGAGGAACACCGGGGAGCTGTTTTTT	CASSLVLGRNTGELFF
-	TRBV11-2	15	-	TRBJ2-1	TGTGCCAGCAGCTTAGGAGCTAGCGACTACAATGAGCAGTTCTTC	CASSLGASDYNEQFF
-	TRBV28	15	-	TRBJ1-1	TGTGCCAGCAGTTTCCCTCGGCCGGGTGTCACTGAAGCTTTCTTT	CASSFPRPGVTEAFF
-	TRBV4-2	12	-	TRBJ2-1	TGTGCCAGCAGCCTGGGACTGGATGAGCAGTTCTTC	CASSLGLDEQFF
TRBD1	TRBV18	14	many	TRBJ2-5	TGTGCCAGCTCACCCGGGACAGAACAAGAGACCCAGTACTTC	CASSPGTEQETQYF
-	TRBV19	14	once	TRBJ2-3	TGTGCCAGTAGTATAGGCAGGGCAGGGGATACGCAGTATTTT	CASSIGRAGDTQYF
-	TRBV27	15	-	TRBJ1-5	TGTGCCAGCAGCTGGGGGGGTTGGAGCAATCAGCCCCAGCATTTT	CASSWGGWSNQPQHF
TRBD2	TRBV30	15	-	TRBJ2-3	TGTGCCTGGCATCCGGGACTAGTTCGGACAGATACGCAGTATTTT	CAWHPGLVRTDTQYF
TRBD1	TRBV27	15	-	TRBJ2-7	TGTGCCAGCGGCCAGGGGGCCTCTTTCTCCTACGAGCAGTACTTC	CASGQGASFSYEQYF
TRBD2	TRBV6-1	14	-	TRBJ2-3	TGTGCCAGCAGTGAGGGACTAGCGACAGATACGCAGTATTTT	CASSEGLATDTQYF
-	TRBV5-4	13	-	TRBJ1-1	TGTGCCAGCAGCTTGGTCGGGAGTACTGAAGCTTTCTTT	CASSLVGSTEAFF
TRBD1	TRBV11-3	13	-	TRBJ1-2	TGTGCCAGCAGCCGGACAGGGGGCGATGGCTACACCTTC	CASSRTGGDGYTF
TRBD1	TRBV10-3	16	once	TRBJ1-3	TGTGCCATCAGCCCGGGACAGGGGAGATCTGGAAACACCATATATTTT	CAISPGQGRSGNTIYF
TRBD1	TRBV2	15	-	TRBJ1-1	TGTGCCAGCAAAGACAACAGGGGGAAGAACACTGAAGCTTTCTTT	CASKDNRGKNTEAFF
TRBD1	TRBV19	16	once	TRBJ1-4	TGTGCCAGTAGTATAGTTAGGACAGGAGGAAATGAAAAACTGTTTTTT	CASSIVRTGGNEKLFF
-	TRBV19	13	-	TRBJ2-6	TGTGCCACCACTTGGGCCGGGGCCAACGTCCTGACTTTC	CATTWAGANVLTF
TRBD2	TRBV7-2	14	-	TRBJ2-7	TGTGCCAGCAGCGGGAGGGGCTCCCTTGGGGAGCAGTACTTC	CASSGRGSLGEQYF
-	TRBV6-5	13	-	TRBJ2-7	TGTGCCACCTCGGGACTGCCCTCCTACGAGCAGTACTTC	CATSGLPSYEQYF
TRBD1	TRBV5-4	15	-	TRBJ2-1	TGTGCCAGCAGCTACTGGACAGGGTCTCACAATGAGCAGTTCTTC	CASSYWTGSHNEQFF
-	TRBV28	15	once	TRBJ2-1	TGTGCCAGCAGTTCCGGCCATGGGTACAGCAATGAGCAGTTCTTC	CASSSGHGYSNEQFF
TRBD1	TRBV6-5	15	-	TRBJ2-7	TGTGCCAGCAGTTACACAAACAGGGGCTCCTACGAGCAGTACTTC	CASSYTNRGSYEQYF